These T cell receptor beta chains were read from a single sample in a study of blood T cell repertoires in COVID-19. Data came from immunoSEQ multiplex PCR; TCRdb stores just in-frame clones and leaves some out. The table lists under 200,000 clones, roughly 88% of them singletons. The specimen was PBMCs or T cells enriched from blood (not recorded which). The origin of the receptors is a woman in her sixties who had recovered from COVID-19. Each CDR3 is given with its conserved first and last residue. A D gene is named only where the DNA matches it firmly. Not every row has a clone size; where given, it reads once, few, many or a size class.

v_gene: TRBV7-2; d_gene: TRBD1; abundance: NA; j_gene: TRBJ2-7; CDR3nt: TGTGCCAGCAGCGAGACAGGGTACTACGAGCAGTACTTC; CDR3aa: CASSETGYYEQYF
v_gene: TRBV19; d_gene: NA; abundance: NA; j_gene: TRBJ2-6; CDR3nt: TGTGCCAGTAGTTGGGCGACAGGGACTGACTCTGGGGCCAACGTCCTGACTTTC; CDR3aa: CASSWATGTDSGANVLTF
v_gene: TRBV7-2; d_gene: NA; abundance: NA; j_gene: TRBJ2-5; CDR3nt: TGTGCCAGCAGCTTAGAGAGAGTGGGAGTTGAGACCCAGTACTTC; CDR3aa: CASSLERVGVETQYF
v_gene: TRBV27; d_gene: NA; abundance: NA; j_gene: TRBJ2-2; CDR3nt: TGTGCCAGCAGTTTTGCCCCGGGCACCGGGGAGCTGTTTTTT; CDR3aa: CASSFAPGTGELFF
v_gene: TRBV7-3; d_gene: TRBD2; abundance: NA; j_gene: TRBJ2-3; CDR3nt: TGTGCCAGCAGCTTAACTAGCGGGGGGGCTCATACGCAGTATTTT; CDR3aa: CASSLTSGGAHTQYF
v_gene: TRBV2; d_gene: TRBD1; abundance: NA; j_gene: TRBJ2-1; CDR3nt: TGTGCCAGCAGGACAGGGGTCTACAATGAGCAGTTCTTC; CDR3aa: CASRTGVYNEQFF
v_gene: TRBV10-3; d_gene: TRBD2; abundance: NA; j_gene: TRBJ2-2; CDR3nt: TGTGCCATCAGTGAGTCGATGGCACTAGCGGGGAACACCGGGGAGCTGTTTTTT; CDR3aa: CAISESMALAGNTGELFF
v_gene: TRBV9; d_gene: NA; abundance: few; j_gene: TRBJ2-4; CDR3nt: TGTGCCAGCAGCGTAGCCCCGGGGGAGGACATTCAGTACTTC; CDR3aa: CASSVAPGEDIQYF
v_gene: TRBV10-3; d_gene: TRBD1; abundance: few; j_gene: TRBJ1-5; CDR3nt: TGTGCCATCAGGGGACAGTTAGGTCAGCCCCAGCATTTT; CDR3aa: CAIRGQLGQPQHF
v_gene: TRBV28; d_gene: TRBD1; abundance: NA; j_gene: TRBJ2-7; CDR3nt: TGTGCCAGCAGTTTAGCCGGGACAGGGTACTACGAGCAGTACTTC; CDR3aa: CASSLAGTGYYEQYF
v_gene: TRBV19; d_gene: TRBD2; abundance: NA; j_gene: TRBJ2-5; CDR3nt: TGTGCCAGTAGTATGTGGCGGGGGGGCCAGGTTGAGACCCAGTACTTC; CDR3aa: CASSMWRGGQVETQYF
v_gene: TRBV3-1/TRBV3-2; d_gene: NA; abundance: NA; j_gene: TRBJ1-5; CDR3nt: TGTGCCAGCAGCCAAGCGGCGGGGCAGCCCCAGCATTTT; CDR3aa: CASSQAAGQPQHF
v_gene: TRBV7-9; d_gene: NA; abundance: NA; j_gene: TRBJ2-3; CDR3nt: TGTGCCAGCAGCTTCACTGATACGCAGTATTTT; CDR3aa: CASSFTDTQYF
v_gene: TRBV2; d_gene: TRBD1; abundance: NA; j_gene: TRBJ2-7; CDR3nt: TGTGCCAGCAGTGAGCGGGACAGGGTCTACGAGCAGTACTTC; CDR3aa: CASSERDRVYEQYF
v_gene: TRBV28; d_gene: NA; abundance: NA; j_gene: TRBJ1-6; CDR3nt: TGTGCCACTTCGAACTCAGGGGATTCACCCCTCCACTTT; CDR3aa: CATSNSGDSPLHF
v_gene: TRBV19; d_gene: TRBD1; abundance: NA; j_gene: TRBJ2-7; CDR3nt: TGTGCCAGTAGTATAGGTAGGGCGGCAGGGGGTTATTCCTACGAGCAGTACTTC; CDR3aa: CASSIGRAAGGYSYEQYF
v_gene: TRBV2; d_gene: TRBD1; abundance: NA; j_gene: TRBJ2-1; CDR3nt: TGTGCCAGCCTTCGTACCGGGACAGGGAACGGGTTCCACAATGAGCAGTTCTTC; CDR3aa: CASLRTGTGNGFHNEQFF
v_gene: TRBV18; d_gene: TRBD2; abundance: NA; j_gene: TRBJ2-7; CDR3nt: TGTGCCAGCTCACCACTAAGCGGGGTGTTGTCCTACGAGCAGTACTTC; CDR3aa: CASSPLSGVLSYEQYF
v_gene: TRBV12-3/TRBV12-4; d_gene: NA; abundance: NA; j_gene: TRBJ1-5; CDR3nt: TGTGCCAGCAGTTGGGGGGAAGATCAGCCCCAGCATTTT; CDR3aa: CASSWGEDQPQHF
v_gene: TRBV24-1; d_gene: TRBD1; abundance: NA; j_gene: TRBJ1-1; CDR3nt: TGTGCCACCCTTAATGACAGGGGGCAAGCTTTCTTT; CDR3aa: CATLNDRGQAFF
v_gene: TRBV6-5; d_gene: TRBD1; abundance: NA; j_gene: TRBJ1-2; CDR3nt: TGTGCCAGCAGTTCTCCTGACAGGGGAGATGGCTACACCTTC; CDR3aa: CASSSPDRGDGYTF
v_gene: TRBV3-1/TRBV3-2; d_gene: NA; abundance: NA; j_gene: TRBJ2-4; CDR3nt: TGTGCCAGCAGCCAAGGACTCCCCTCCGCCAAAAACATTCAGTACTTC; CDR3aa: CASSQGLPSAKNIQYF
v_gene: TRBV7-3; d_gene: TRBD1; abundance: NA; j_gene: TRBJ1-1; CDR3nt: TGTGCCAGCAGGTCGGACAGGGGGCTGAATGAAGCTTTCTTT; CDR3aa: CASRSDRGLNEAFF
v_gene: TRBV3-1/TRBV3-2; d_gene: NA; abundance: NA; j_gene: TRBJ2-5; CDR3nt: TGTGCCAGCAGCCAAGTCTGGAGACAAGAGACCCAGTACTTC; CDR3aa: CASSQVWRQETQYF
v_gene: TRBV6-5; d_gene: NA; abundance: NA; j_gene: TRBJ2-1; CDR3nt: TGTGCCAGCAGTTACTCTTCTCGCCCGGAGGAGCAGTTCTTC; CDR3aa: CASSYSSRPEEQFF
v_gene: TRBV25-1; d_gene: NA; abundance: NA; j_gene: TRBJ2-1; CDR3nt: TGTGCCAGCAGTGAATTGGGCCAGGGCTCCTACAATGAGCAGTTCTTC; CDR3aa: CASSELGQGSYNEQFF
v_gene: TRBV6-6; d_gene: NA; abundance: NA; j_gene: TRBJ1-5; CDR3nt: TGTGCCAGCAGTTCCGGGAATCAGCCCCAGCATTTT; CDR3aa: CASSSGNQPQHF
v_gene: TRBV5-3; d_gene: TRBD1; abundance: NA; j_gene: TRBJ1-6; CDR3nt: TGTGCCAGAAGGTCCGGGACAGCCTATTCACCCCTCCACTTT; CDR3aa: CARRSGTAYSPLHF
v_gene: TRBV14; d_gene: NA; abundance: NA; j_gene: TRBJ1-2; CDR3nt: TGTGCCAGCAGCCAATCGGGGTTGGATGGCTACACCTTC; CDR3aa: CASSQSGLDGYTF
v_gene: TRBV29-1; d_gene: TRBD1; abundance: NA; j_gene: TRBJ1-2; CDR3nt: TGCAGCGCGAGACAGGGTAGCTATGGCTACACCTTC; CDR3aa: CSARQGSYGYTF
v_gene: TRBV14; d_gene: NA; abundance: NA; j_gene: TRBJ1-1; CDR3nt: TGTGCCAGCAGCCGGAGTGGCACTGAAGCTTTCTTT; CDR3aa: CASSRSGTEAFF
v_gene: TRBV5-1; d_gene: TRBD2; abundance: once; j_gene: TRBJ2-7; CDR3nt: TGCGCCAGCAGCTTGGGGCTAGCGGAACCACCATACGAGCAGTACTTC; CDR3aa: CASSLGLAEPPYEQYF
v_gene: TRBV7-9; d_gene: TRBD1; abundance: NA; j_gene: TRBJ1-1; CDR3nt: TGTGCCAGCAGTATCGCATACAGGGGGGTCAGGAACACTGAAGCTTTCTTT; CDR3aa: CASSIAYRGVRNTEAFF
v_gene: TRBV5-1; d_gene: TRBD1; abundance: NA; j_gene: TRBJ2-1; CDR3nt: TGCGCCAGCACCCCCTCTCGGGACAGTTACGACAATGAGCAGTTCTTC; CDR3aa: CASTPSRDSYDNEQFF
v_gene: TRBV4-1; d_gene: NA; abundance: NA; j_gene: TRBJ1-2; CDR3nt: TGCGCCAGCAGCCAAGATCGGGGGGCCGGATATGGCTACACCTTC; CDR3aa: CASSQDRGAGYGYTF
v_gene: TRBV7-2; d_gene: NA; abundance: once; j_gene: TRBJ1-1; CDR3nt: TGTGCCAGCAGCTTAGGGGCAGGCATGAACACTGAAGCTTTCTTT; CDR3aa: CASSLGAGMNTEAFF
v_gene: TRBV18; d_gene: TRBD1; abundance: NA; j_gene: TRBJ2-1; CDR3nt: TGTGCCAGCTCACCACCTGGCTCAGGGGGAAGAAACAATGAGCAGTTCTTC; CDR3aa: CASSPPGSGGRNNEQFF
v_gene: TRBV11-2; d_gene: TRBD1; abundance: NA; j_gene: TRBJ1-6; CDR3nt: TGTGCCAGCAGCTTAGACGGGACAGCCAATTCACCCCTCCACTTT; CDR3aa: CASSLDGTANSPLHF
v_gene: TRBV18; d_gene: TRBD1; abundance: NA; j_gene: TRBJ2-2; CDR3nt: TGTGCCAGCTCACGACAGGGACCGGCCGGGGAGCTGTTTTTT; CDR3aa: CASSRQGPAGELFF
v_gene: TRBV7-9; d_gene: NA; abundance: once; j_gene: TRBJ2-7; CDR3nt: TGTGCCAGCAGCTTATGGGCAGGACAATCGGACGAGCAGTACTTC; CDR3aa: CASSLWAGQSDEQYF
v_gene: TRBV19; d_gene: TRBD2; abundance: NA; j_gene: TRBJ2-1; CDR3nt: TGTGCCAGTAGCGACCGACTAGCGGGAGGGCCGGGGAACAATGAGCAGTTCTTC; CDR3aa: CASSDRLAGGPGNNEQFF
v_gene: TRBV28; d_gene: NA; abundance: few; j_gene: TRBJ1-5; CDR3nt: TGTGCCAGCAGTAACTCAGGGAACAATCAGCCCCAGCATTTT; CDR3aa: CASSNSGNNQPQHF
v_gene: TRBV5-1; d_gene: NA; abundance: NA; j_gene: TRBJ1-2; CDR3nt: TGCGCCAGCAGCTTGGTTGGTGAGGTCCGTGACAGGCGCCATGGCTACACCTTC; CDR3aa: CASSLVGEVRDRRHGYTF
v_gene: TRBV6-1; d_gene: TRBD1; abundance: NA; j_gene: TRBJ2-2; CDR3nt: TGTGCCAGCAGTGAATCTCAGGGGGCGGGCGGGGAGCTGTTTTTT; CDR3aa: CASSESQGAGGELFF
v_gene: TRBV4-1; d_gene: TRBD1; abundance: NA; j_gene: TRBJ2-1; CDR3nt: TGCGCCAGCAGCACCCAACCAGGGGGCTGGGGGAATGAGCAGTTCTTC; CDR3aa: CASSTQPGGWGNEQFF
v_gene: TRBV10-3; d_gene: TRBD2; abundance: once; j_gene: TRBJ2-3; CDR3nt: TGTGCCATCAGGGGGGCGCTAGCGGGGGGCACAGATACGCAGTATTTT; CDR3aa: CAIRGALAGGTDTQYF
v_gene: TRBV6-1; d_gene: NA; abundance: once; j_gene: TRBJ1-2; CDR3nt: TGTGCCAGCAGTGAAGCTGCCCGGGAAGGCTACACCTTC; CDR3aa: CASSEAAREGYTF
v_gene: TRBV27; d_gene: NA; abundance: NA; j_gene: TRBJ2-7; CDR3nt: TGTGCCAGCAGTGGGGGCGGGAGCTACGAGCAGTACTTC; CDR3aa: CASSGGGSYEQYF
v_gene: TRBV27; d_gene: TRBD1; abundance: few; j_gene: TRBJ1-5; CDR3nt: TGTGCCAGCAGTCCGGGACAGTCCAATCAGCCCCAGCATTTT; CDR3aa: CASSPGQSNQPQHF
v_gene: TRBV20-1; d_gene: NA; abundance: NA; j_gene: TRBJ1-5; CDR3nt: TGCAGTGCTAGCGGGGGGCAGCCCCAGCATTTT; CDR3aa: CSASGGQPQHF
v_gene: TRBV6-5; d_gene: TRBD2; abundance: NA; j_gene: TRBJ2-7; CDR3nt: TGTGCCAGCAGGGGGTTCACTAGCGGGGGCTACGAGCAGTACTTC; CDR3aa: CASRGFTSGGYEQYF
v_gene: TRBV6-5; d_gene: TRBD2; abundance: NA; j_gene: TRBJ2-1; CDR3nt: TGTGCCGGCAAGCGGGAGGGCCGTTCAGATGAGCAGTTCTTC; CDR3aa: CAGKREGRSDEQFF
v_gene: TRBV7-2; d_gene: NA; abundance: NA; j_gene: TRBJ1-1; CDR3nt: TGTGCCAGCAGCTTAGGGGGCGCCGCGAACACTGAAGCTTTCTTT; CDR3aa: CASSLGGAANTEAFF